One sample yielded the 17 T cell receptor beta chains listed below, sequenced in a study of CD8 T cells in ankylosing spondylitis. Notes on the study in general: Fewer than 10 highly homologous variants made up a TCR beta motif that seemed to typify ankylosing spondylitis blood.

TCRdb reprocessed the 5' RACE reads with MiXCR, giving one entry per CDR3 protein. The sample contains about 840,000 distinct CDR3 sequences, about an eighth of which appear only once. These receptors have no known antigen. Sequencing was done on a sample of blood, either unsorted or a sorted T cell fraction (not recorded which). The receptor source for this set is a male donor with ankylosing spondylitis.

V is TRBV20-1 and J is TRBJ2-5; perhaps TRBD1 as D (6 bases). The ends were cut back, 3 bases at V and 0 bases at J, with 14 bases in the middle. Germline CDR1 is DFQATT and CDR2 is SNEGSKA (reference sequence). The CDR3 contains 15 residues. In nucleotides, the CDR3 is TGCAGTGCTAGGGGTTTGAGGGGGAACCAAGAGACCCAGTACTTC. This translates into CSARGLRGNQETQYF.

The chain employs TRBV7-9 and TRBJ2-1; TRBD2 matches at 8 bases. The CDR3 has 15 residues. Looked up from germline, CDR1 is SEHNR and CDR2 is FQNEAQ (reference sequence). V shed 5 bases, J shed 7 bases, and the junction held 10 bases outside the gene matches. The CDR3 reads CASSPPGLGGNEQFF. DNA for the CDR3: TGTGCCAGCAGCCCCCCGGGACTAGGGGGGAATGAGCAGTTCTTC.

At least ten counts were recorded for this clonotype. The genes are TRBV7-2 and TRBJ2-7; TRBD1 agrees at 10 bases. Germline-derived CDR1 and CDR2 are SGHTA and FQGNSA. V dropped 4 bases and J dropped 3; count of bases not matched to a gene: 3. This CDR3 region has 14 residues. Here the CDR3 reads CASSSRDRGYEQYF. DNA of the CDR3: TGTGCCAGCAGCTCCCGGGACAGGGGCTACGAGCAGTACTTC.

This chain links TRBV20-1 with TRBJ2-3; 9 bases align to TRBD2. This CDR3 region has 17 residues. V dropped 5 bases and J dropped 1; count of bases not matched to a gene: 13. Germline V gene data show CDR1 as DFQATT and CDR2 as SNEGSKA (reference sequence). In DNA form, the CDR3 reads TGCAGTGCTCCCGAGGGGACTAGCCTATATGGCACAGATACGCAGTATTTT. Translated: CSAPEGTSLYGTDTQYF.

This clonotype was counted between two and nine times. This chain connects TRBV5-1 to TRBJ2-3; 7 nucleotides match TRBD1. The CDR3 sequence is 16 residues long. The trim removed 6 bases at V and 1 base at J, leaving 11 bases unmatched. Germline assignment: CDR1 SGHRS and CDR2 YFSETQ. The CDR3 DNA is TGCGCCAGCACCACCGTGAGGGGGCAAGGCACAGATACGCAGTATTTT. It yields the protein CASTTVRGQGTDTQYF.

This clonotype was seen at least ten times. The chain is built from TRBV6-5 and TRBJ2-4; 10 bases are a match to TRBD2. The CDR3 length is 17 residues. V lost 4 bases, J lost 0 bases, and 6 bases stayed unmatched. Per germline, CDR1 MNHEY and CDR2 SVGAGI. The CDR3 nucleotides read TGTGCCAGCAGTTTCGGACTAGCGGAACTAGCCAAAAACATTCAGTACTTC. It specifies CASSFGLAELAKNIQYF.

The V and J genes are TRBV7-3 and TRBJ2-3; TRBD2 might be the D (6 bases). V gave up 1 base and J gave up 6 bases, with 11 bases separating them. The CDR3 runs to 14 residues. CDR1 and CDR2 from the germline V gene are SGHTA and FQGTGA. CDR3 protein: CASSLNFGGDTQYF. Written as DNA, the CDR3 is TGTGCCAGCAGCTTAAATTTCGGGGGTGATACGCAGTATTTT.

This clonotype was seen repeatedly, ten times or more. The rearrangement links TRBV10-3 to TRBJ2-5; D call uncertain. The length of the CDR3 is 13 residues. V lost 7 bases, J lost 1 base, and 10 bases lay in between. Germline CDR1 reads ENHRY; CDR2 reads SYGVKD. CDR3 sequence: CAIKGTVQETQYF. CDR3 in DNA: TGTGCCATCAAGGGAACAGTCCAAGAGACCCAGTACTTC.

This clonotype was seen more than once but under ten times. V is TRBV30 and J is TRBJ2-7; weak D call: TRBD2 (6 bases). V was shortened by 4 bases and J by 1 base, with 8 bases between the two germline ends. CDR1 is GTSNPN and CDR2 is SVGIG in the germline V gene (reference sequence). The CDR3 is 12 amino acids. The CDR3 DNA is TGTGCCTGGACGCGGGATTCCTACGAGCAGTACTTC. Its protein is CAWTRDSYEQYF.

V gene TRBV20-1 combines with J gene TRBJ2-1; D gene ambiguous. The CDR3 length is 12 residues. Germline V lookup: CDR1 DFQATT, CDR2 SNEGSKA (reference sequence). V gave up 3 bases and J gave up 9 bases, with 12 bases separating them. CDR3 DNA sequence: TGCAGTGCTAGGGTGATATGGGGTGAGCAGTTCTTC. The encoded protein is CSARVIWGEQFF.

The V gene is TRBV29-1, the J gene TRBJ1-4, with a possible D match to TRBD1 (6 bases). This CDR3 is 14 amino acids long. V gave up 6 bases and J gave up 4 bases, with 15 bases separating them. CDR1 and CDR2 from the germline V gene are SQVTM and ANQGSEA. CDR3 bases: TGCAGCGTCGGGGGCAGGACGGGTAATGAAAAACTGTTTTTT. Encoded protein: CSVGGRTGNEKLFF. Complete variable domain (other parts from reference TRBV29-1 and TRBJ1-4): SAVISQKPSRDICQRGTSLTIQCQVDSQVTMMFWYRQQPGQSLTLIATANQGSEATYESGFVIDKFPISRPNLTFSTLTVSNMSPEDSSIYLCSVGGRTGNEKLFFGSGTQLSVL.

The V call is TRBV28, the J call TRBJ2-5, with 8 bases that match TRBD2. Germline loops: CDR1 MDHEN, CDR2 SYDVKM. J gave up 5 bases and V 2 bases, and 4 bases lay outside the gene matches. The CDR3 loop spans 14 amino acids. The CDR3 DNA sequence: TGTGCCAGCAGTTTAGTAGCGGGAAGGGAGACCCAGTACTTC. Amino acids: CASSLVAGRETQYF.

V usage is TRBV7-6 and J usage is TRBJ2-1; 7 positions match TRBD2. The germline CDR1 and CDR2 sequences are SGHVS and FNYEAQ. Unmatched junction bases numbered 16, after V lost 3 bases and J lost 5 bases. This CDR3 comprises 18 residues. Here the CDR3 reads CASSFSHVPGLTDNEQFF. The CDR3 region has the DNA TGTGCCAGCAGCTTTTCCCATGTACCGGGACTAACGGACAATGAGCAGTTCTTC.

V is TRBV27 and J is TRBJ1-4, with D uncertain. Trimming took off 4 bases at V and 8 bases at J, with 11 bases between the two ends. The CDR3 is 13 amino acids. Germline V gene sequence: CDR1 MNHEY, CDR2 SMNVEV (reference sequence). The CDR3 nucleotides are TGTGCCAGCAGTTCTCCCACGCGGGAAAAACTGTTTTTT. Its protein product is CASSSPTREKLFF.

This chain connects TRBV20-1 to TRBJ2-7; tentatively, D is TRBD1 (7 bases). Germline V CDR1 and CDR2: DFQATT, SNEGSKA (reference sequence). The CDR3 covers 15 residues. Trimming cost V 3 bases and J 3 bases, with 18 bases left between them. The CDR3 coding sequence is TGCAGTGCTAGGACTAGGGGGACAGAAGACTACGAGCAGTACTTC. Translating it yields CSARTRGTEDYEQYF.

This clonotype was detected only once. This may be a read error, as it is one base from a much larger clone. The chain joins TRBV5-1 to TRBJ2-1; D gene ambiguous. The CDR3 is made up of 11 amino acids. V shed 4 bases and J shed 10 bases, with 9 bases lying between them. Germline V gives CDR1 SGHRS, CDR2 YFSETQ. The CDR3 loop is CASSQLREQFF. The DNA of the CDR3 is TGCGCCAGCAGCCAACTGAGGGAGCAGTTCTTC.

The genes are TRBV19 and TRBJ1-5; D is undetermined. CDR3 length: 14 residues. The germline CDR1 and CDR2 sequences are LNHDA and SQIVND (reference sequence). V dropped 6 bases and J dropped 5 bases, with 14 bases sitting between them. CDR3 DNA: TGTGCCAGTAGAAAATGGTCAGCCCATCAGCCCCAGCATTTT. This translates into CASRKWSAHQPQHF.